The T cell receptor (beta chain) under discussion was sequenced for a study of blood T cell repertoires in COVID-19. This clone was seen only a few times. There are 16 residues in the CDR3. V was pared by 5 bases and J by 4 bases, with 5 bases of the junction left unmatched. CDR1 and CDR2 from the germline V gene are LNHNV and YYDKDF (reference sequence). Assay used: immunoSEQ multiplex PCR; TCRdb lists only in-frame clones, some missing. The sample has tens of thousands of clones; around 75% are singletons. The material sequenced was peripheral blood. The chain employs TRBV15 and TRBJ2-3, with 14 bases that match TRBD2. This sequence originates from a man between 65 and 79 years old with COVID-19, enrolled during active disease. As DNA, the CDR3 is TGTGCCACCAGCGCCCGGACTAGCGGGAGGCCAGATACGCAGTATTTT. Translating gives CATSARTSGRPDTQYF.